This entry is about one TCR beta chain. Antigen specificity is unknown. This table comes from immunoSEQ multiplex PCR, and its TCRdb copy is limited to in-frame clones, with some not included. Of more than 85,000 clones listed, about two thirds are singletons. The sample is drawn from a study of fetal regulatory T cell absence and autoimmunity. Whole-study context: The IPEX patients lacked clinical diabetes but had exocrine pancreas autoimmunity. Broader study findings: Pancreas and cord blood did not differ much in TRB family usage. Pancreas TCRs were oligoclonally enriched versus cord blood, some clones over 80-fold.

V lost 4 bases and J lost 3; bases outside the gene matches: 5. The germline gives CDR1 LNHDA, CDR2 SQIVND (reference sequence). This CDR3 has 15 residues. The clonotype was recovered from a male donor with IPEX syndrome. This chain connects TRBV19 to TRBJ1-3, with 8 bases that match TRBD1. Sequencing was performed on pancreas tissue. In DNA, the CDR3 is TGTGCCAGTAGTACCTACAGGGGGGATGGAAACACCATATATTTT. This translates into CASSTYRGDGNTIYF.